This is a list of T cell receptor beta chains from one sample in a study of graft-versus-host responses after intestinal transplantation. Assay: immunoSEQ multiplex PCR; the TCRdb copy retains only in-frame clones and omits some. The data show around 39,000 clones, with 90% to 95% seen just once and about 4% held by the top ten. The sample consisted of PBMCs, taken 734 days after intestinal transplantation. The receptors here all came from a human patient who received an intestinal transplant, so some T cells may come from the graft donor. Both conserved end residues are trimmed from each CDR3. Fields, in order: V gene, J gene, CDR3 protein.

V gene: TRBV19
J gene: TRBJ2-3
CDR3 protein: ASRDGGGDTQY

V gene: TRBV14
J gene: TRBJ1-6
CDR3 protein: ASSHGRRSPLH

V gene: TRBV6-1
J gene: TRBJ2-5
CDR3 protein: ASSEMGQGQETQY

V gene: TRBV5-6
J gene: TRBJ1-1
CDR3 protein: ASSLNTEAF

V gene: TRBV27
J gene: TRBJ1-2
CDR3 protein: ATGRGSQAPYGYT

V gene: TRBV6-6
J gene: TRBJ1-3
CDR3 protein: ASSYDRGLRNTIY

V gene: TRBV4-2
J gene: TRBJ2-7
CDR3 protein: ASSQLAGVREQY

V gene: TRBV5-1
J gene: TRBJ1-1
CDR3 protein: ASSLTEAF

V gene: TRBV4-1
J gene: TRBJ1-2
CDR3 protein: ASSQAPAGSYGYT

V gene: TRBV7-6
J gene: TRBJ1-6
CDR3 protein: ASSSTQDRGNSPLH

V gene: TRBV6-5
J gene: TRBJ1-6
CDR3 protein: ASSYSIGQGSPLH

V gene: TRBV7-3
J gene: TRBJ2-7
CDR3 protein: ASSSPRDGSPGNYEQY

V gene: TRBV11-3
J gene: TRBJ1-3
CDR3 protein: ASSLGTPYSGNTIY

V gene: TRBV15
J gene: TRBJ1-1
CDR3 protein: ATSREGTGEAF

V gene: TRBV18
J gene: TRBJ2-5
CDR3 protein: ASSPLTAKTQY